The rows below give T cell receptor beta chains drawn from one sample of a study of memory CD4+ T cells and cytomegalovirus serostatus. The method was immunoSEQ multiplex PCR; TCRdb's version includes in-frame clones alone and lacks a portion of them. The sample consists of approximately 56,000 clones, 82% of them appearing once. Sequencing used memory CD4+ T cells from blood. Receptors were obtained from an adult in good health and CMV-seronegative. The CDR3 runs from the conserved cysteine through the conserved F or W. Each record gives: D gene, V gene, clone size, J gene, CDR3 protein, CDR3 DNA. D genes are given only for firm matches. Rows give clone size only sometimes, using once, few, many, or a class for an expanded clone.

d_call: TRBD1
v_call: TRBV10-2
clone_size: once
j_call: TRBJ1-2
cdr3_aa: CASRDSSHYGYTF
cdr3_nt: TGCGCCAGCCGGGACAGTTCTCACTATGGCTACACCTTC

d_call: TRBD1
v_call: TRBV6-6
clone_size: .
j_call: TRBJ2-7
cdr3_aa: CASRGTGVYEQYF
cdr3_nt: TGTGCCAGCAGGGGGACAGGGGTCTACGAGCAGTACTTC

d_call: .
v_call: TRBV7-2
clone_size: .
j_call: TRBJ1-1
cdr3_aa: CASSLVGGADTEAFF
cdr3_nt: TGTGCCAGCAGCTTAGTGGGGGGAGCGGACACTGAAGCTTTCTTT

d_call: TRBD1
v_call: TRBV7-3
clone_size: .
j_call: TRBJ2-7
cdr3_aa: CASSLQGTGEQYF
cdr3_nt: TGTGCCAGCAGCTTACAGGGGACAGGGGAGCAGTACTTC

d_call: .
v_call: TRBV5-6
clone_size: .
j_call: TRBJ2-1
cdr3_aa: CASSVYNEQFF
cdr3_nt: TGTGCCAGCAGCGTATACAATGAGCAGTTCTTC

d_call: .
v_call: TRBV7-9
clone_size: .
j_call: TRBJ2-5
cdr3_aa: CASSLQYERGAAQYF
cdr3_nt: TGTGCCAGCAGCTTACAGTACGAGAGGGGTGCGGCCCAGTACTTC

d_call: .
v_call: TRBV9
clone_size: .
j_call: TRBJ1-4
cdr3_aa: CASSRERELFF
cdr3_nt: TGTGCCAGCAGCCGGGAAAGGGAACTGTTTTTT

d_call: TRBD1
v_call: TRBV7-9
clone_size: .
j_call: TRBJ2-5
cdr3_aa: CASSPLIGTGQETQYF
cdr3_nt: TGTGCCAGCAGCCCTCTGATCGGGACAGGGCAAGAGACCCAGTACTTC

d_call: TRBD2
v_call: TRBV5-8
clone_size: .
j_call: TRBJ2-3
cdr3_aa: CASSLGLAGPTDTQYF
cdr3_nt: TGTGCCAGCAGCTTGGGTCTAGCGGGACCCACAGATACGCAGTATTTT

d_call: .
v_call: TRBV7-3
clone_size: .
j_call: TRBJ1-2
cdr3_aa: CASSYGGVYGYTF
cdr3_nt: TGTGCCAGCAGCTACGGAGGGGTCTATGGCTACACCTTC